These 30 T cell receptor beta chains were all obtained from the same sample, sequenced in a study of blood T cell repertoires in COVID-19. Libraries were prepared by immunoSEQ multiplex PCR; TCRdb keeps only in-frame clonotypes and omits some of them. The table lists hundreds of thousands of clones, around 90% of them singletons, with roughly 1.9% in the top ten. Sequencing used PBMCs or T cells enriched from blood (not recorded which). The receptors originated from a woman aged 40 to 55 with acute COVID-19.

The chain carries TRBV10-3 and TRBJ1-1; 7 bases are a match to TRBD1. Per germline, CDR1 ENHRY and CDR2 SYGVKD. The CDR3 is made up of 12 amino acids. Unmatched junction bases numbered 4, after V lost 2 bases and J lost 10 bases. The chain's CDR3 is CAISEGTAGAFF. The CDR3 nucleotides are TGTGCCATCAGTGAGGGGACAGCCGGAGCTTTCTTT.

The V and J genes are TRBV7-9 and TRBJ1-5, with no clear D. This CDR3 has 12 amino acids. V lost 3 bases and J 3 bases, leaving 3 bases between the germline ends. CDR1 is SEHNR, CDR2 FQNEAQ, per germline (reference sequence). The CDR3 DNA reads as TGTGCCAGCAGCTTTCACAATCAGCCCCAGCATTTT. Its translation is CASSFHNQPQHF.

The V gene is TRBV7-4, the J gene TRBJ1-5; D is perhaps TRBD1 (6 bases). The CDR3 sequence is 15 residues long. The V gene's germline CDR1 is SGHVT and CDR2 SQSDAQ. Trimming removed 4 bases at V and 7 bases at J, with 17 bases between. The chain's CDR3 is CASSSVGAGVQPQHF. The DNA for the CDR3 is TGTGCCAGCAGCTCCGTCGGGGCAGGGGTCCAGCCCCAGCATTTT.

The chain recombines TRBV2 with TRBJ2-7; tentatively, D is TRBD1 (7 bases). Germline values: CDR1 SNHLY, CDR2 FYNNEI. Deletions cut 8 bases from V and 4 bases from J, with 12 bases between. This CDR3 is built from 12 residues. The CDR3 sequence: CASGGTVYEQYF. The CDR3 DNA follows: TGTGCCAGCGGCGGGACAGTTTACGAGCAGTACTTC.

On this clone itself: The same CDR3 also results from other DNA sequences found in this sample. This chain connects TRBV7-9 to TRBJ1-2; TRBD1 matches 10 bases. This CDR3 spans 14 amino acids. The germline V gene has CDR1 SEHNR and CDR2 FQNEAQ (reference sequence). The trim removed 6 bases at V and 2 bases at J, leaving 3 bases unmatched. CDR3 protein: CASRPGQGNYGYTF. The DNA of the CDR3 is TGTGCCAGCAGACCGGGACAGGGGAACTATGGCTACACCTTC.

The chain combines TRBV9 with TRBJ1-3; D is perhaps TRBD1 (6 bases). The CDR3 has 14 amino acids. Germline CDR1 is SGDLS and CDR2 is YYNGEE. Trimming cost V 0 bases and J 2 bases, with 6 bases left between them. The CDR3 DNA is TGTGCCAGCAGCGTAGCAGGGGCTGGAAACACCATATATTTT. This encodes CASSVAGAGNTIYF.

V gene TRBV6-5 combines with J gene TRBJ2-7, with TRBD1 as a possible D gene (6 bases). CDR3 length: 14 residues. V lost 2 bases, J lost 3 bases, and 11 bases lay in between. The germline V gene has CDR1 MNHEY and CDR2 SVGAGI. The DNA for the CDR3 is TGTGCCAGCAGTTACAGTAGGGGGAACTACGAGCAGTACTTC. Translating it yields CASSYSRGNYEQYF.

The V and J genes are TRBV6-5 and TRBJ1-1; tentatively, D is TRBD1 (6 bases). The CDR3 contains 14 residues. Trimming left V 2 bases short and J 5 bases short, with 12 bases between. The V gene's germline CDR1 is MNHEY and CDR2 SVGAGI. CDR3 residues: CASSYQDTGTEAFF. The CDR3 bases are TGTGCCAGCAGTTACCAGGATACAGGGACTGAAGCTTTCTTT.

The rearrangement joins TRBV11-3 to TRBJ2-2; 7 positions match TRBD2. CDR3 length: 14 residues. Germline CDR1 SGHNT, CDR2 YENEEA. V lost 1 base, J lost 5 bases, and 1 base stayed unmatched. Written as DNA, the CDR3 is TGTGCCAGCAGCTTAGGGACTAGAACCGGGGAGCTGTTTTTT. This gives the protein CASSLGTRTGELFF. The whole variable domain, remainder taken from reference TRBV11-3 and TRBJ2-2, is EAGVVQSPRYKIIEKKQPVAFWCNPISGHNTLYWYLQNLGQGPELLIRYENEEAVDDSQLPKDRFSAERLKGVDSTLKIQPAELGDSAVYLCASSLGTRTGELFFGEGSRLTVL.

The gene calls are TRBV5-4 and TRBJ2-1; D is unresolved. The CDR3 is 12 residues long. Germline CDR1 SGHNT, CDR2 YYREEE (reference sequence). The V end lost 0 bases, the J end lost 7 bases, and 5 bases lay between the germline ends. CDR3 in amino acids: CASSLGVNEQFF. Here the CDR3 DNA reads TGTGCCAGCAGCTTGGGAGTAAATGAGCAGTTCTTC.

J is TRBJ1-2 and V is TRBV4-2, with D unresolved. The CDR3 runs to 14 residues. Trimming shortened V by 5 bases and J by 3 bases, and 13 bases separated the two germline ends. CDR1 and CDR2 (germline): LGHNA, YNFKEQ. CDR3 amino acids: CASSSLVADYGYTF. DNA of the CDR3: TGTGCCAGCAGCAGTCTGGTGGCGGACTATGGCTACACCTTC.

This CDR3 is CASSPLPPDRRPTNEKLFF. The CDR3 coding sequence is TGTGCCAGCAGCCCCCTACCCCCAGACAGGCGACCAACTAATGAAAAACTGTTTTTT. The chain employs TRBV2 and TRBJ1-4, with a weak D call TRBD1 (6 bases). The germline V gene encodes CDR1 SNHLY and CDR2 FYNNEI. The CDR3 is 19 amino acids. The V and J ends lost 6 bases and 0 bases respectively, with 23 bases between them.

The chain carries TRBV4-2 and TRBJ2-1, with 7 nucleotides matching TRBD1. Germline trimming cut 1 base from V and 7 bases from J; bases unmatched to any gene: 7. The germline V gene encodes CDR1 LGHNA and CDR2 YNFKEQ. There are 15 residues in the CDR3. CDR3 amino acids: CASSQVPTGHNEQFF. CDR3 sequence (DNA): TGTGCCAGCAGCCAAGTCCCGACAGGGCATAATGAGCAGTTCTTC.

The V gene is TRBV30, the J gene TRBJ1-5; no clear D. The V end lost 4 bases, the J end lost 3 bases, and 10 bases lay between the germline ends. Per germline, CDR1 GTSNPN and CDR2 SVGIG (reference sequence). The CDR3 is 13 residues long. CDR3 sequence (DNA): TGTGCCTGGACAGGTGAATACAATCAGCCCCAGCATTTT. As protein: CAWTGEYNQPQHF.

This sequence joins TRBV7-9 and TRBJ1-2; possible D gene TRBD1, 5 bases. This CDR3 contains 13 residues. The germline V and J ends were trimmed by 5 bases and 0 bases, with 7 bases remaining between them. Germline-derived CDR1 and CDR2 are SEHNR and FQNEAQ (reference sequence). The CDR3 DNA follows: TGTGCCAGCAGCCCGGGGGCTAACTATGGCTACACCTTC. Amino acid sequence: CASSPGANYGYTF.

Written as DNA, the CDR3 is TGCGCCAGCAGCTACGACAGGGGTGTTGATACGCAGTATTTT. Translated, it gives CASSYDRGVDTQYF. This chain connects TRBV5-1 to TRBJ2-3; 8 nucleotides line up with TRBD1. CDR1 is SGHRS and CDR2 is YFSETQ in the germline V gene. CDR3 length equals 14 residues. V shed 3 bases, J shed 6 bases, and the junction held 6 bases outside the gene matches. Full variable domain (remainder filled in from reference TRBV5-1 and TRBJ2-3): KAGVTQTPRYLIKTRGQQVTLSCSPISGHRSVSWYQQTPGQGLQFLFEYFSETQRNKGNFPGRFSGRQFSNSRSEMNVSTLELGDSALYLCASSYDRGVDTQYFGPGTRLTVL.

The chain recombines TRBV30 with TRBJ2-4; 7 nucleotides agree with TRBD2. J was trimmed by 5 bases and V by 0 bases; bases with no gene match: 10. There are 16 residues in the CDR3. CDR1 and CDR2 (germline): GTSNPN, SVGIG (reference sequence). CDR3 sequence reads: CAWSVTPPGRENIQYF. The CDR3 DNA reads TGTGCCTGGAGTGTAACCCCCCCGGGGAGGGAAAACATTCAGTACTTC.

V usage is TRBV19 and J usage is TRBJ2-7; D is uncertain. Germline CDR1 reads LNHDA; CDR2 reads SQIVND (reference sequence). The CDR3 has 13 amino acids. V lost 1 base, J lost 6 bases, and 10 bases lay in between. CDR3 in DNA: TGTGCCAGTAGTATAGGGGCAGGCGCCGAGCAGTACTTC. Translating it yields CASSIGAGAEQYF.

This chain joins TRBV7-9 and TRBJ1-1; 7 nucleotides align to TRBD1. The trim removed 6 bases at V and 10 bases at J, leaving 14 bases unmatched. CDR1 is SEHNR and CDR2 is FQNEAQ in the germline V gene (reference sequence). The CDR3 has 14 residues. CDR3 bases: TGTGCCAGCAGAGGAGACCTCAGGGGGAGCGGAGCTTTCTTT. Translating gives CASRGDLRGSGAFF.

V gene TRBV10-3 combines with J gene TRBJ2-5; TRBD2 matches 10 bases. Trimming at V came to 6 bases and at J to 2 bases, leaving 6 bases not matched to a gene. Looked up from germline, CDR1 is ENHRY and CDR2 is SYGVKD. The CDR3 is 15 residues long. The CDR3 sequence is CAIRSSGGEQETQYF. The CDR3 DNA reads as TGTGCCATCAGGTCTAGCGGGGGCGAACAAGAGACCCAGTACTTC.

The rearrangement joins TRBV11-2 to TRBJ2-3; D is possibly TRBD1 (5 bases). Trimming took 2 bases from V and 0 from J, leaving 9 bases between them. Germline CDR1 SGHAT, CDR2 FQNNGV. The CDR3 runs 15 residues. The CDR3: CASSLRQRSTDTQYF. Here the CDR3 DNA reads TGTGCCAGCAGCTTAAGACAGCGTAGCACAGATACGCAGTATTTT.

The CDR3 coding sequence is TGTGCCAGCTCACCACCGACAGGGGTGGGAAAACTGTTTTTT. It translates to CASSPPTGVGKLFF. The gene calls are TRBV18 and TRBJ1-4, with 8 bases fitting TRBD1. Germline loops: CDR1 KGHSH, CDR2 LQKENI. V gave up 0 bases and J gave up 10 bases; unmatched junction bases: 4. This CDR3 is 14 amino acids long.

The genes are TRBV9 and TRBJ1-4, with 11 positions matching TRBD1. There are 16 residues in the CDR3. CDR1 is SGDLS, CDR2 YYNGEE, per germline. The V and J ends lost 0 bases and 8 bases, in that order; junction bases with no gene match: 6. The CDR3 DNA sequence: TGTGCCAGCAGCGTAGGTGGACAGGGGGCACCAGAAAAACTGTTTTTT. As protein: CASSVGGQGAPEKLFF. Full variable domain (missing parts from reference TRBV9 and TRBJ1-4): DSGVTQTPKHLITATGQRVTLRCSPRSGDLSVYWYQQSLDQGLQFLIQYYNGEERAKGNILERFSAQQFPDLHSELNLSSLELGDSALYFCASSVGGQGAPEKLFFGSGTQLSVL.

This chain connects TRBV4-2 to TRBJ2-1; 7 nucleotides agree with TRBD2. With V trimmed by 0 bases and J by 8 bases, 16 bases remained unmatched. Germline V gene sequence: CDR1 LGHNA, CDR2 YNFKEQ. The CDR3 contains 18 residues. The chain's CDR3 is CASSQDTGGGTTHDEQFF. CDR3 nucleotides: TGTGCCAGCAGCCAAGATACTGGGGGGGGAACGACACACGATGAGCAGTTCTTC.

The V gene is TRBV5-6, the J gene TRBJ1-5, with TRBD1 matching over 10 bases. Germline V gene data show CDR1 as SGHDT and CDR2 as YYEEEE. The junction had 9 bases not matched to a gene; V was cut back by 2 bases and J by 1 base. This CDR3 is 18 amino acids long. The chain's CDR3 is CASSLRRDRGGSNQPQHF. CDR3 in DNA: TGTGCCAGCAGCTTACGACGGGACAGGGGTGGGAGCAATCAGCCCCAGCATTTT.

The J gene is TRBJ1-1, the V gene TRBV5-1, with D possibly TRBD1 on 6 matching bases. CDR3 length: 16 amino acids. CDR1 is SGHRS and CDR2 is YFSETQ in the germline V gene. V was clipped by 0 bases and J by 0 bases, with 12 bases between them. Here the CDR3 reads CASSLVPGAMNTEAFF. DNA of the CDR3: TGCGCCAGCAGCTTGGTCCCAGGGGCCATGAACACTGAAGCTTTCTTT.

The chain joins TRBV5-5 to TRBJ2-1; TRBD1 matches 12 bases. The CDR3 totals 14 residues. Germline CDR1 SGHKS, CDR2 YYEKEE (reference sequence). Trimming at V came to 10 bases and at J to 7 bases, leaving 9 bases not matched to a gene. This chain's CDR3 is CAWGQGAQGNEQFF. The CDR3 DNA follows: TGTGCCTGGGGACAGGGGGCGCAGGGAAATGAGCAGTTCTTC.

V usage is TRBV5-6 and J usage is TRBJ2-5, with 7 bases lining up with TRBD1. From germline, CDR1 is SGHDT and CDR2 YYEEEE. The CDR3 consists of 13 residues. With V trimmed by 4 bases and J by 4 bases, 4 bases remained unmatched. The CDR3 coding sequence is TGTGCCAGCAGCCCGAACAGGGGAGAGACCCAGTACTTC. Translating it yields CASSPNRGETQYF.

The chain joins TRBV7-9 to TRBJ1-1, with 9 bases fitting TRBD1. CDR3 length: 16 amino acids. CDR1 and CDR2 from the germline V gene are SEHNR and FQNEAQ (reference sequence). After removal of 5 bases from V and 1 base from J, the junction contained 8 bases not matched to a gene. The chain's CDR3 is CASSATGGAENTEAFF. In DNA, the CDR3 is TGTGCCAGCAGCGCAACAGGGGGCGCGGAGAACACTGAAGCTTTCTTT.

The chain has TRBV9 and TRBJ1-1, with a tentative D call TRBD1 (6 bases). The V and J ends lost 8 bases and 5 bases respectively, with 10 bases between them. This CDR3 comprises 11 residues. CDR1 and CDR2 from the germline V gene are SGDLS and YYNGEE. The CDR3 sequence is CARRDRTEAFF. The CDR3 DNA reads TGTGCCAGACGTGACAGGACTGAAGCTTTCTTT. Full variable domain (missing parts from reference TRBV9 and TRBJ1-1): DSGVTQTPKHLITATGQRVTLRCSPRSGDLSVYWYQQSLDQGLQFLIQYYNGEERAKGNILERFSAQQFPDLHSELNLSSLELGDSALYFCARRDRTEAFFGQGTRLTVV.